The rows below give T cell receptor beta chains drawn from one sample of a study of identical twins. TCRdb ran MiXCR on the 5' RACE reads and lists one entry per CDR3 protein. The table lists hundreds of thousands of distinct CDR3 sequences, 24% of them singletons, with just under 3% in the top ten. These sequences were also reported in another study, on T cells expressing NK-cell markers.

Specimen: CD4+ T cells sorted from blood. These receptors came from a young woman in good health. The CDR3 runs from the conserved cysteine through the conserved F or W. The D gene is left open where the match is weak. Clone size appears in some rows only: once, few, many, or a class for an expanded clone.

TRBV7-2	.	TRBJ1-2	.	TGTGCCAGCAGCTTTAGGGACATCGTTGGGGGCTACACCTTC	CASSFRDIVGGYTF
TRBV2	.	TRBJ2-5	.	TGTGCCAGCAGTGATAAAGTAAATGGGGAGACCCAGTACTTC	CASSDKVNGETQYF
TRBV5-1	few	TRBJ1-1	.	TGCGCCAGCAGCTTCCTTACAAGGAACACTGAAGCTTTCTTT	CASSFLTRNTEAFF
TRBV4-3	few	TRBJ2-2	.	TGCGCCAGCAGCACGGCTAACACCGGGGAGCTGTTTTTT	CASSTANTGELFF
TRBV29-1	many	TRBJ2-1	TRBD1	TGCAGCACAGGGGCCTTAAGGGCGCGAGGTTACAATGAGCAGTTCTTC	CSTGALRARGYNEQFF
TRBV18	.	TRBJ1-4	.	TGTGCCAGCTCACCGGGGGCCGGGGATAATGAAAAACTGTTTTTT	CASSPGAGDNEKLFF
TRBV10-1	few	TRBJ2-1	.	TGCGCCAGCAGTGATTCAGGGAGCGGTGACAATGAGCAGTTCTTC	CASSDSGSGDNEQFF
TRBV6-2/TRBV6-3	.	TRBJ2-7	.	TGTGCCAGCAGTTCCATTCGTCTTGGGGGCGGCGAGCAGTACTTC	CASSSIRLGGGEQYF
TRBV5-1	few	TRBJ2-1	.	TGCGCCAGCAGCTTGGACTTGTACTTCTCCTACAATGAGCAGTTCTTC	CASSLDLYFSYNEQFF
TRBV6-2/TRBV6-3	few	TRBJ1-2	.	TGTGCCAGCAGTTACAGGCAGGGATCTGGCTACACCTTC	CASSYRQGSGYTF
TRBV20-1	few	TRBJ1-1	.	TGCAGTGCTATAGTTGGGAGAGAAGCTTTCTTT	CSAIVGREAFF
TRBV10-1	.	TRBJ2-7	.	TGCGCCAGCAGGGGGGACACCACCGGCGAGCAGTACTTC	CASRGDTTGEQYF
TRBV20-1	few	TRBJ1-5	.	TGCAGTGCTAGAGATTTTAACGTAAAAAATCAGCCCCAGCATTTT	CSARDFNVKNQPQHF
TRBV20-1	.	TRBJ2-3	.	TGCAGTGCTAGATTCGGGGGCCCCTCCGATACGCAGTATTTT	CSARFGGPSDTQYF
TRBV18	once	TRBJ1-1	.	TGTGCCAGCTCACCGGCAGGGGCCGGATCTGAAGCTTTCTTT	CASSPAGAGSEAFF
TRBV29-1	.	TRBJ2-2	.	TGCAGCGTTTACGTCACCGGGGAGCTGTTTTTT	CSVYVTGELFF
TRBV5-1	few	TRBJ2-3	TRBD2	TGCGCCAGCAGCCGGAGCGGGGGGGAAGATACGCAGTATTTT	CASSRSGGEDTQYF
TRBV20-1	.	TRBJ1-2	TRBD1	TGCAGTGCTAGACCCCGGACAGGGAGCTATGGCTACACCTTC	CSARPRTGSYGYTF
TRBV7-9	few	TRBJ2-7	.	TGTGCCAGCAGCCCGGCCCGTACTGCCTACGAGCAGTACTTC	CASSPARTAYEQYF
TRBV6-6	few	TRBJ1-2	.	TGTGCCAGCAGTACTAACTATGGCTACACCTTC	CASSTNYGYTF